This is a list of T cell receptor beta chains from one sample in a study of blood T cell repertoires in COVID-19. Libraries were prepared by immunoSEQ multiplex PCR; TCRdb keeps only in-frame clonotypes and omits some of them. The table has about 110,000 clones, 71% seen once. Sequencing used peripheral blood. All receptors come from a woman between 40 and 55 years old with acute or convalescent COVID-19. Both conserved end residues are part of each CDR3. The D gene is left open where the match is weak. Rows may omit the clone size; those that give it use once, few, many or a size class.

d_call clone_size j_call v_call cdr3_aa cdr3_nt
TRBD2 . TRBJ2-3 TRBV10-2 CASSVGGGTDTQYF TGCGCCAGCAGTGTGGGCGGGGGAACAGATACGCAGTATTTT
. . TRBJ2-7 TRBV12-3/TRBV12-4 CASSRGTGQQYF TGTGCCAGCAGTAGAGGGACTGGACAGCAGTACTTC
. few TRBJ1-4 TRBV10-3 CATQLGGDEKLFF TGTGCCACCCAACTGGGGGGGGATGAAAAACTGTTTTTT
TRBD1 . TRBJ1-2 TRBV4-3 CASSQAFDRGRDYGYTF TGCGCCAGCAGCCAAGCCTTTGACAGGGGGCGGGATTATGGCTACACCTTC
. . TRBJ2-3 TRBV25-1 CASSELGARTDTQYF TGTGCCAGCAGTGAATTGGGGGCACGGACAGATACGCAGTATTTT
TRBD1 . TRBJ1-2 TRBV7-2 CASSQDRLRKHGYTF TGTGCCAGCAGCCAGGACAGGTTGCGTAAACATGGCTACACCTTC
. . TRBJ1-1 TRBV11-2 CASSPYPQQGLNTEAFF TGTGCCAGCAGCCCCTACCCCCAGCAGGGGTTGAACACTGAAGCTTTCTTT
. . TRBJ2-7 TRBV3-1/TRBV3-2 CASSQGSGSYSEQYF TGTGCCAGCAGCCAAGGCAGCGGGTCGTACTCCGAGCAGTACTTC
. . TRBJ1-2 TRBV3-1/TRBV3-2 CASSHPRTTTGYGYTF TGTGCCAGCAGCCACCCAAGGACAACGACCGGCTATGGCTACACCTTC
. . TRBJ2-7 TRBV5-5 CASSLSRVPYEQYF TGTGCCAGCAGCTTGTCTCGGGTTCCCTACGAGCAGTACTTC
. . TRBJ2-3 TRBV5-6 CASSFGDTQYF TGTGCCAGCAGCTTCGGGGATACGCAGTATTTT
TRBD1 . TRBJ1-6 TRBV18 CASSSEQGANSPLHF TGTGCCAGCTCTTCCGAACAGGGGGCCAATTCACCCCTCCACTTT
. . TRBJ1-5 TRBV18 CASSASMASNQPQHF TGTGCCAGCTCCGCCTCCATGGCCAGCAATCAGCCCCAGCATTTT
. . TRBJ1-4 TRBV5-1 CASSLGVIRSEKLFF TGCGCCAGCAGCTTGGGGGTGATCCGGAGTGAAAAACTGTTTTTT
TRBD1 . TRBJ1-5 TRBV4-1 CASSQGAWDRGSGQPQHF TGCGCCAGCAGCCAAGGAGCTTGGGACAGGGGGTCGGGTCAGCCCCAGCATTTT
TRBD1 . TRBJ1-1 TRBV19 CASSMGGQGTEAFF TGTGCCAGTAGTATGGGCGGACAGGGCACTGAAGCTTTCTTT
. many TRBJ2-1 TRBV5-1 CASRTGVSYNEQFF TGCGCCAGCAGAACAGGAGTCTCCTACAATGAGCAGTTCTTC
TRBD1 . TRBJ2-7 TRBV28 CASSDRPGQGRHEQYF TGTGCCAGCAGTGATCGACCGGGACAGGGAAGACACGAGCAGTACTTC
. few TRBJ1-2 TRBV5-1 CASSLDTGRDGYTF TGCGCCAGCAGCTTGGACACGGGGAGAGATGGCTACACCTTC
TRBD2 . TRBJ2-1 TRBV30 CAWKELAGERGNEQFF TGTGCCTGGAAAGAACTAGCGGGGGAAAGGGGCAATGAGCAGTTCTTC
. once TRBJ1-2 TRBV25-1 CASSLGTNYGYTF TGTGCCAGTTCCCTTGGCACTAACTATGGCTACACCTTC
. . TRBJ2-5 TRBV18 CASSPPGVGETQYF TGTGCCAGCTCACCACCAGGGGTTGGCGAGACCCAGTACTTC
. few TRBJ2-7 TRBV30 CAWSAPHLTGIYEQYF TGTGCCTGGAGTGCCCCGCACTTGACAGGTATCTACGAGCAGTACTTC
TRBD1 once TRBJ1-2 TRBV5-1 CASSFESTGGYGYTF TGCGCCAGCAGCTTTGAATCCACAGGGGGCTATGGCTACACCTTC
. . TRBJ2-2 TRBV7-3 CASSTNPNTGELFF TGTGCCAGCAGTACAAATCCTAACACCGGGGAGCTGTTTTTT
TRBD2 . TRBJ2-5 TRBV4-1 CASSQAGLAVQETQYF TGCGCCAGCAGCCAAGCGGGGCTAGCGGTCCAAGAGACCCAGTACTTC
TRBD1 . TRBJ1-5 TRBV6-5 CASSFSGQGDQPQHF TGTGCCAGCAGTTTTTCGGGACAGGGGGATCAGCCCCAGCATTTT
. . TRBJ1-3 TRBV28 CASSRGQSGNTIYF TGTGCCAGCAGCCGGGGACAATCTGGAAACACCATATATTTT
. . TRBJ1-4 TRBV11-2 CASSLLQGESEKLFF TGTGCCAGCAGCTTACTTCAGGGCGAAAGTGAAAAACTGTTTTTT
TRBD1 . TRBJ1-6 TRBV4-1 CASSQARTGVNSPLHF TGCGCCAGCAGCCAAGCCAGGACAGGGGTAAATTCACCCCTCCACTTT
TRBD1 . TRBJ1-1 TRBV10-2 CATSGQGNTEAFF TGCGCCACCTCCGGACAGGGGAACACTGAAGCTTTCTTT
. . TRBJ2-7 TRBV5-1 CASSLNLNSRANSYEQYF TGCGCCAGCAGCCTAAACCTAAACTCCAGGGCCAACTCCTACGAGCAGTACTTC
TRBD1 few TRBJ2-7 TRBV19 CASSIRPPGQGIYEQYF TGTGCCAGTAGTATCCGCCCACCGGGACAGGGAATTTACGAGCAGTACTTC
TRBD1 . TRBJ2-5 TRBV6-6 CASRNRGRSETQYF TGTGCCAGCAGAAACAGGGGGCGTTCAGAGACCCAGTACTTC
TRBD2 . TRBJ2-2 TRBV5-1 CASGTSNGGELFF TGCGCCAGCGGGACTAGCAATGGCGGGGAGCTGTTTTTT
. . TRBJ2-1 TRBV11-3 CASSLDGSSSYNEQFF TGTGCCAGCAGCTTAGACGGTTCTAGCTCCTACAATGAGCAGTTCTTC
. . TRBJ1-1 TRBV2 CASSLQGQGTEAFF TGTGCCAGCAGTCTTCAGGGCCAGGGGACTGAAGCTTTCTTT
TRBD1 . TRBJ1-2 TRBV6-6 CASSYLPTGDFYGYTF TGTGCCAGCAGTTACTTGCCAACAGGGGACTTCTATGGCTACACCTTC
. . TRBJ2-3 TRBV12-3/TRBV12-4 CASSLEEDTQYF TGTGCCAGCAGTTTGGAGGAGGATACGCAGTATTTT
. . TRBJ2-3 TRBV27 CASSILSSSTDTQYF TGTGCCAGCAGTATTTTATCGTCTAGCACAGATACGCAGTATTTT
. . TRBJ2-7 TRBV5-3 CARSLVYCLAAGYEQYF TGTGCCAGAAGCTTGGTTTACTGCTTGGCGGCGGGCTACGAGCAGTACTTC
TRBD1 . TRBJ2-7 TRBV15 CATSRNRGLMNEQYF TGTGCCACCAGCAGAAACAGGGGCCTAATGAACGAGCAGTACTTC
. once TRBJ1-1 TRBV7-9 CASSRVNTEAFF TGTGCCAGCAGCCGGGTGAACACTGAAGCTTTCTTT